The 29 T cell receptor beta chains presented below share a single source sample, sequenced in a study of T cell changes during pregnancy in multiple sclerosis. Only in-frame clones appear in the TCRdb table, and some are missing; sequencing was by immunoSEQ multiplex PCR. The repertoire includes tens of thousands of clones, 80% to 95% of them detected once, and approximately 0.69% sits in the top ten. The sample here was CD4+ T cells from peripheral blood mononuclear cells, taken after pregnancy. These receptor sequences come from a female donor with multiple sclerosis, enrolled in a pregnancy study.

This chain uses TRBV29-1 with TRBJ1-2; 9 bases fit TRBD1. The germline V gene has CDR1 SQVTM and CDR2 ANQGSEA. The length of the CDR3 is 13 residues. With 6 bases clipped from V and 5 bases from J, the junction kept 7 bases outside the gene matches. The CDR3 is CSVERGQGYGYTF. The CDR3 bases are TGCAGCGTCGAGAGGGGACAGGGATATGGCTACACCTTC.

This chain joins TRBV18 and TRBJ1-4; the D gene is possibly TRBD1 (5 bases). Per germline, CDR1 KGHSH and CDR2 LQKENI. The CDR3 runs to 13 residues. Trimming removed 7 bases from V and 6 bases from J, with 12 bases in between. The CDR3 loop is CASCRSRDEKLFF. The CDR3 DNA is TGTGCCAGCTGTCGGAGCAGGGATGAAAAACTGTTTTTT.

The chain joins TRBV5-1 to TRBJ1-6; TRBD1 aligns across 9 bases. V shed 0 bases and J 6 bases; nucleotides not matched to a gene: 1. Germline CDR1 SGHRS, CDR2 YFSETQ. CDR3 size: 15 residues. CDR3 sequence (DNA): TGCGCCAGCAGCTTGGTGACAGGGGGTAATTCACCCCTCCACTTT. It encodes CASSLVTGGNSPLHF.

The chain uses TRBV7-2 and TRBJ2-1; 12 bases line up with TRBD2. The junction had 4 bases not matched to a gene; V was cut back by 3 bases and J by 4 bases. Germline values: CDR1 SGHTA, CDR2 FQGNSA. CDR3 length: 16 amino acids. CDR3 residues: CASSLHTSGGYNEQFF. CDR3 sequence (DNA): TGTGCCAGCAGCTTGCACACTAGCGGGGGGTACAATGAGCAGTTCTTC.

J is TRBJ1-4 and V is TRBV6-1; TRBD1 matches 9 bases. J lost 0 bases, V lost 4 bases, and 0 bases had no gene match. Germline V gene sequence: CDR1 MNHNS, CDR2 SASEGT. This CDR3 has 15 residues. CDR3 coding DNA: TGTGCCAGCAGTGGGACAGGGGCAACTAATGAAAAACTGTTTTTT. It is translated as CASSGTGATNEKLFF.

A single count supports this clone. The rearrangement uses TRBV10-3 and TRBJ2-3, with a possible D match to TRBD1 (5 bases). Per germline, CDR1 ENHRY and CDR2 SYGVKD. The CDR3 sequence is 13 residues long. V shed 4 bases and J shed 1 base, with 6 bases lying between them. The CDR3 region has the DNA TGTGCCATCAGTGGACAGCGCACAGATACGCAGTATTTT. Translated: CAISGQRTDTQYF.

V usage is TRBV19 and J usage is TRBJ2-2, with 10 bases aligning to TRBD2. This CDR3 is built from 16 residues. In germline, CDR1 is LNHDA, CDR2 SQIVND (reference sequence). J was trimmed by 3 bases and V by 6 bases; bases with no gene match: 7. The CDR3 sequence: CASSLRAGGHTGELFF. CDR3 in DNA: TGTGCCAGTAGCCTGAGAGCGGGGGGGCACACCGGGGAGCTGTTTTTT.

The chain links TRBV5-1 to TRBJ2-7; TRBD1 matches 9 bases. Germline V gene lookup returns CDR1 SGHRS and CDR2 YFSETQ. This CDR3 has 15 residues. V dropped 4 bases and J dropped 8; count of bases not matched to a gene: 13. For the CDR3, the DNA is TGCGCCAGCAGCCCTACGGGACAGGGAGGGTCGAAGCAGTACTTC. Its protein product is CASSPTGQGGSKQYF.

The chain has TRBV30 and TRBJ1-1, with D perhaps TRBD1 (5 bases). There are 12 residues in the CDR3. V was shortened by 7 bases and J by 0 bases, with 9 bases between the two germline ends. CDR1 is GTSNPN, CDR2 SVGIG, per germline (reference sequence). The CDR3 DNA sequence: TGTGCCTTAGGGACTGTGAACACTGAAGCTTTCTTT. Its protein is CALGTVNTEAFF.

The CDR3 sequence is CASSLGLASTDTQYF. DNA of the CDR3: TGTGCCAGCAGCTTGGGTCTAGCGAGCACAGATACGCAGTATTTT. The chain recombines TRBV5-4 with TRBJ2-3, with D tentatively TRBD2 (6 bases). Deletions cut 0 bases from V and 0 bases from J, with 8 bases between. The CDR3 is 15 residues long. CDR1 SGHNT and CDR2 YYREEE come from the germline V gene (reference sequence).

The V and J genes are TRBV7-3 and TRBJ1-2; 9 bases fit TRBD1. V trimming: 4 bases; J trimming: 8 bases; junction bases outside the gene matches: 8. The V gene's germline CDR1 is SGHTA and CDR2 FQGTGA. CDR3 size: 14 residues. CDR3 sequence (DNA): TGTGCCAGCAGCTCCACCGGGACAGGGAACGGCTACACCTTC. Amino acids: CASSSTGTGNGYTF.

This rearrangement joins TRBV21-1 to TRBJ2-4; TRBD1, the table's D call, was not compared with the DNA. TRBV21-1 is listed as a pseudogene. The CDR3 covers 16 residues. The CDR3 sequence: CASNPEATGKGNIQYF. CDR3 in DNA: TGTGCCAGCAACCCGGAGGCGACAGGGAAAGGAAACATTCAGTACTTC.

The CDR3 DNA reads TGTGCCAGCAGCCCATCGCGGGGGGGCGGTGTGGGAGAGACCCAGTACTTC. Translating it yields CASSPSRGGGVGETQYF. V gene TRBV9 combines with J gene TRBJ2-5; the match to TRBD2 covers 9 bases. Per the germline V gene, CDR1 is SGDLS and CDR2 is YYNGEE. After removal of 4 bases from V and 4 bases from J, the junction contained 14 bases not matched to a gene. The CDR3 has 17 amino acids.

The rearrangement uses TRBV5-1 and TRBJ1-1, with D perhaps TRBD1 (5 bases). V was clipped by 0 bases and J by 2 bases, with 11 bases between them. The CDR3 runs 15 residues. CDR1 is SGHRS, CDR2 YFSETQ, per germline. CDR3 nucleotide sequence: TGCGCCAGCAGCTTGGGCGCAGGGATTAACACTGAAGCTTTCTTT. Translating gives CASSLGAGINTEAFF.

V and J are TRBV19 and TRBJ1-6; the D is unclear. The CDR3 contains 14 residues. CDR1 and CDR2 (germline): LNHDA, SQIVND (reference sequence). Between the trimmed V and J ends, which lost 4 bases and 4 bases, there was a span of 8 bases. DNA for the CDR3: TGTGCCAGTAGTAATCAGTTTTATAATTCACCCCTCCACTTT. Translation gives CASSNQFYNSPLHF.

This rearrangement joins TRBV5-4 to TRBJ1-6; TRBD1 is a possible D gene (6 bases). The germline V and J ends were trimmed by 0 bases and 1 base, with 8 bases remaining between them. Per the germline V gene, CDR1 is SGHNT and CDR2 is YYREEE (reference sequence). The CDR3 extends over 16 amino acids. The CDR3 DNA is TGTGCCAGCAGCTTGGACAGGGAATCCTATAATTCACCCCTCCACTTT. This codes for CASSLDRESYNSPLHF.

This chain connects TRBV15 to TRBJ2-7, with a tentative D call TRBD1 (6 bases). CDR1 and CDR2 (germline): LNHNV, YYDKDF (reference sequence). The CDR3 is 16 residues long. Trimming pared 1 base from V and 3 bases from J, leaving 16 bases between. CDR3 DNA sequence: TGTGCCACCAGCAGAGGGGGTACAGGGACCCTCTACGAGCAGTACTTC. Its protein is CATSRGGTGTLYEQYF.

The V gene is TRBV7-2, the J gene TRBJ2-3, with 9 bases identical to TRBD2. CDR1 is SGHTA, CDR2 FQGNSA, per germline. The CDR3 loop spans 15 amino acids. V dropped 1 base and J dropped 11; count of bases not matched to a gene: 10. CDR3 sequence (DNA): TGTGCCAGCAGCTTAGGTCAGCTAGCGGGGTGGAAGCAGTATTTT. It yields the protein CASSLGQLAGWKQYF.

DNA for the CDR3: TGCAGTGCTAGAGGGGCGAATGAGCAGTTCTTC. It specifies CSARGANEQFF. V gene TRBV20-1 combines with J gene TRBJ2-1; no firm D call. V was trimmed by 1 base and J by 7 bases, leaving 5 bases between them. In germline, CDR1 is DFQATT, CDR2 SNEGSKA (reference sequence). The CDR3 totals 11 residues.

CDR3 amino acids: CASSDFLAGKYNEQFF. The CDR3 DNA reads TGTGCCAGCAGCGATTTCCTAGCGGGGAAGTACAATGAGCAGTTCTTC. The chain employs TRBV19 and TRBJ2-1, with TRBD2 matching 9 bases. Trimming cost V 9 bases and J 4 bases; bases outside gene matches: 13. Germline values: CDR1 LNHDA, CDR2 SQIVND (reference sequence). This CDR3 contains 16 residues.

The chain recombines TRBV10-2 with TRBJ1-2; unclear D gene. The CDR3 sequence is 13 residues long. Germline V gene lookup returns CDR1 WSHSY and CDR2 SAAADI. V was trimmed by 6 bases and J by 0 bases, leaving 8 bases between them. As DNA, the CDR3 is TGCGCCAGCAGAATTACAGCTAACTATGGCTACACCTTC. This sequence encodes CASRITANYGYTF.

This chain connects TRBV7-3 to TRBJ2-7; perhaps TRBD1 as D (6 bases). This CDR3 is built from 14 residues. Trimming pared 5 bases from V and 4 bases from J, leaving 15 bases between. Germline CDR1 SGHTA, CDR2 FQGTGA. CDR3 in amino acids: CASSPGAVGYEQYF. The CDR3 DNA follows: TGTGCCAGCAGCCCAGGGGCGGTGGGGTACGAGCAGTACTTC. Supplemented by reference TRBV7-3 and TRBJ2-7, the full variable domain reads GAGVSQTPSNKVTEKGKYVELRCDPISGHTALYWYRQSLGQGPEFLIYFQGTGAADDSGLPNDRFFAVRPEGSVSTLKIQRTERGDSAVYLCASSPGAVGYEQYFGPGTRLTVT.

This sequence joins TRBV27 and TRBJ2-6; 7 nucleotides line up with TRBD2. The ends lost 5 bases at V and 0 bases at J; junction bases unmatched: 10. Germline CDR1 MNHEY, CDR2 SMNVEV (reference sequence). The CDR3 sequence is 18 residues long. The CDR3 is CASSTAWAGVSGANVLTF. Written as DNA, the CDR3 is TGTGCCAGCAGTACCGCCTGGGCGGGGGTCTCTGGGGCCAACGTCCTGACTTTC.

The rearrangement uses TRBV7-2 and TRBJ1-4, with D perhaps TRBD1 (6 bases). The germline gives CDR1 SGHTA, CDR2 FQGNSA. V was cut by 1 base and J by 0 bases, with 12 bases left in between. This CDR3 is built from 17 residues. The CDR3 sequence: CASSLEGQIATNEKLFF. The CDR3 DNA reads TGTGCCAGCAGCTTAGAAGGACAGATTGCAACTAATGAAAAACTGTTTTTT.

The gene calls are TRBV18 and TRBJ1-5; D uncertain. Trimming left V 2 bases short and J 5 bases short, with 19 bases between. This CDR3 is 17 amino acids long. CDR1 and CDR2 (germline): KGHSH, LQKENI. The CDR3 sequence is CASSPYSGPMGDQPQHF. The CDR3 bases are TGTGCCAGCTCACCATATTCCGGGCCTATGGGAGATCAGCCCCAGCATTTT.

This clone was seen only once. V is TRBV19 and J is TRBJ1-6; 9 nucleotides match TRBD1. The J segment lost 7 bases and the V segment lost 7 bases, leaving 8 bases of the junction unmatched. CDR1 is LNHDA, CDR2 SQIVND, per germline (reference sequence). There are 15 residues in the CDR3. The CDR3 sequence: CASTRPGTGNSPLHF. The CDR3 DNA is TGTGCCAGTACCAGACCCGGGACAGGGAATTCACCCCTCCACTTT.

The rearrangement links TRBV18 to TRBJ2-1; D might be TRBD2 (5 bases). V shed 5 bases and J shed 2 bases, with 7 bases lying between them. Germline CDR1 is KGHSH and CDR2 is LQKENI. The CDR3 sequence is 13 residues long. CDR3 DNA: TGTGCCAGCTCAGCCGGGACCTACAATGAGCAGTTCTTC. It specifies CASSAGTYNEQFF.

The chain recombines TRBV14 with TRBJ2-1, with 10 bases identical to TRBD2. In germline, CDR1 is SGHDN, CDR2 FVKESK. V dropped 4 bases and J dropped 7; count of bases not matched to a gene: 10. This CDR3 is built from 16 residues. The CDR3 loop is CASSLGSGLAANEQFF. The CDR3 nucleotides are TGTGCCAGCAGCCTCGGAAGTGGACTAGCGGCTAATGAGCAGTTCTTC.

This rearrangement joins TRBV30 to TRBJ2-1; TRBD1 matches at 8 bases. Germline V gene sequence: CDR1 GTSNPN, CDR2 SVGIG (reference sequence). The V segment lost 0 bases and the J segment 7 bases; nucleotides outside the gene matches: 2. The length of the CDR3 is 13 residues. The CDR3 nucleotides read TGTGCCTGGAGTGTTAGGACAGGGAATGAGCAGTTCTTC. The encoded protein is CAWSVRTGNEQFF.